The 11 T cell receptor beta chains in this list originate from one sample, sequenced in a study of a mutant IDH1 vaccine in newly diagnosed glioma. TCRdb's copy holds only in-frame clones and misses some; the assay was immunoSEQ multiplex PCR. There are fewer than 45,000 clones in the sample; 85% to 90% occur only once, and approximately 1.6% lies in the top ten. These receptors have no identified antigens. The time point was: week 35, safety follow-up. A single vaccine dose contained 300 ug of mutant IDH1 20-mer peptide, and topical imiquimod was used with it. The sample in question was PBMCs, obtained from a glioma patient whose treatment included an IDH1 peptide vaccine. These receptors all stem from a man aged 40-49 years with glioma.

The chain recombines TRBV11-2 with TRBJ1-3, with 8 bases fitting TRBD1. CDR1 and CDR2 (germline): SGHAT, FQNNGV. V gave up 8 bases and J gave up 4 bases; unmatched junction bases: 13. This CDR3 has 16 amino acids. For the CDR3, the DNA is TGTGCCAGCGCCGTCCAGGCAGGGGGCTCAGGAAACACCATATATTTT. Its translation is CASAVQAGGSGNTIYF.

This clone was observed a handful of times. The rearrangement joins TRBV28 to TRBJ2-5; D uncertain. V dropped 5 bases and J dropped 1 base, with 5 bases sitting between them. The CDR3 contains 12 residues. CDR1 and CDR2 from the germline V gene are MDHEN and SYDVKM. The CDR3 is CASSIGQETQYF. The CDR3, as DNA: TGTGCCAGCAGTATAGGCCAAGAGACCCAGTACTTC.

The chain has TRBV6-1 and TRBJ2-3; 9 bases map to TRBD2. This CDR3 has 14 residues. CDR1 is MNHNS and CDR2 is SASEGT in the germline V gene. With V trimmed by 10 bases and J by 0 bases, 5 bases remained unmatched. CDR3 nucleotides: TGTGCCACCTTAGCGGGAGCAAGCACAGATACGCAGTATTTT. Translated, it gives CATLAGASTDTQYF.

CDR3 protein: CASSSRRRDNTF. The CDR3 bases are TGTGCCAGCAGCTCCCGGCGGCGGGACAACACCTTC. V and J are TRBV28 and TRBJ1-2, with a weak D call TRBD1 (6 bases). This CDR3 has 12 amino acids. Germline values: CDR1 MDHEN, CDR2 SYDVKM. V dropped 6 bases and J dropped 12 bases, with 17 bases sitting between them.

This chain joins TRBV28 and TRBJ1-1; 7 nucleotides match TRBD1. The CDR3 consists of 13 residues. From germline, CDR1 is MDHEN and CDR2 SYDVKM. The junction had 4 bases not matched to a gene; V was cut back by 6 bases and J by 3 bases. This CDR3 reads CASRAGGDTEAFF. The CDR3 DNA is TGTGCCAGCAGGGCAGGGGGTGACACTGAAGCTTTCTTT.

The chain joins TRBV5-1 to TRBJ2-5, with TRBD1 matching 7 bases. The CDR3 runs to 16 residues. Trimming removed 0 bases from V and 5 bases from J; junction bases left unmatched: 10. The germline CDR1 and CDR2 sequences are SGHRS and YFSETQ. The CDR3 DNA sequence: TGCGCCAGCAGCTTGGTAGGGACAGACATGGGGGAGACCCAGTACTTC. Protein: CASSLVGTDMGETQYF.

V is TRBV5-6 and J is TRBJ2-1; TRBD2 matches 7 bases. CDR1 and CDR2 (germline): SGHDT, YYEEEE. V was pared by 3 bases and J by 8 bases, with 11 bases of the junction left unmatched. This CDR3 comprises 15 residues. The CDR3 reads CASSWGLSRGDEQFF. CDR3 DNA: TGTGCCAGCAGCTGGGGACTATCCCGGGGGGATGAGCAGTTCTTC. The full variable domain, with the rest looked up from reference TRBV5-6 and TRBJ2-1, is DAGVTQSPTHLIKTRGQQVTLRCSPKSGHDTVSWYQQALGQGPQFIFQYYEEEERQRGNFPDRFSGHQFPNYSSELNVNALLLGDSALYLCASSWGLSRGDEQFFGPGTRLTVL.

Only a few counts were recorded for this clone. The chain couples TRBV2 to TRBJ1-5, with D possibly being TRBD1 (5 bases). The germline V gene has CDR1 SNHLY and CDR2 FYNNEI. Trimming cost V 6 bases and J 3 bases, with 9 bases left between them. The CDR3 extends over 13 amino acids. This CDR3 is CASRDRFNQPQHF. Written as DNA, the CDR3 is TGTGCCAGCAGAGACAGATTCAATCAGCCCCAGCATTTT.

The rearrangement links TRBV7-9 to TRBJ2-6, with 8 bases lining up with TRBD1. The germline V gene has CDR1 SEHNR and CDR2 FQNEAQ (reference sequence). The CDR3 has 18 amino acids. V lost 4 bases, J lost 2 bases, and 10 bases stayed unmatched. CDR3: CASSSRQGNRAGANVLTF. CDR3 coding DNA: TGTGCCAGCAGCTCACGACAGGGGAACAGAGCTGGGGCCAACGTCCTGACTTTC.

The chain carries TRBV10-2 and TRBJ1-4; D may be TRBD1 (5 bases). The CDR3 totals 14 residues. Germline V gene sequence: CDR1 WSHSY, CDR2 SAAADI. Trimming removed 2 bases from V and 1 base from J, with 5 bases in between. The chain's CDR3 is CASSEDRTNEKLFF. DNA of the CDR3: TGCGCCAGCAGTGAGGACAGAACTAATGAAAAACTGTTTTTT.

This clone was counted once. The chain uses TRBV5-1 and TRBJ1-3, with 7 bases lining up with TRBD1. Germline V gene sequence: CDR1 SGHRS, CDR2 YFSETQ. The V segment lost 4 bases and the J segment 0 bases; nucleotides outside the gene matches: 7. This CDR3 has 16 residues. The CDR3 here is CASSAAGQSSGNTIYF. The CDR3 bases are TGCGCCAGCAGCGCCGCGGGACAGAGCTCTGGAAACACCATATATTTT.